The 23 T cell receptor beta chains below all came from one sample that was sequenced in a study of T cells after posttransplantation cyclophosphamide. Clones were sequenced by immunoSEQ multiplex PCR, and TCRdb holds only the in-frame ones, with some missing. There are tens of thousands of clones in the sample, none observed a single time. The specimen sequenced was PBMCs. All receptors come from a woman between 45 and 65 years old in good health and a related stem cell transplant donor.

Many counts were recorded for this clone. The chain joins TRBV11-2 to TRBJ2-2; 9 nucleotides line up with TRBD2. The germline V gene has CDR1 SGHAT and CDR2 FQNNGV. J gave up 7 bases and V 6 bases, and 9 bases lay outside the gene matches. The CDR3 covers 15 residues. The CDR3 sequence: CASSRGLAGNGELFF. The CDR3 DNA is TGTGCCAGCAGTCGGGGTCTAGCGGGAAACGGGGAGCTGTTTTTT. Complete variable domain (other parts from reference TRBV11-2 and TRBJ2-2): EAGVAQSPRYKIIEKRQSVAFWCNPISGHATLYWYQQILGQGPKLLIQFQNNGVVDDSQLPKDRFSAERLKGVDSTLKIQPAKLEDSAVYLCASSRGLAGNGELFFGEGSRLTVL.

This clone was counted at least ten times. J is TRBJ2-7 and V is TRBV7-3; 9 positions match TRBD2. Looked up from germline, CDR1 is SGHTA and CDR2 is FQGTGA. This CDR3 has 15 amino acids. Germline trimming cut 3 bases from V and 3 bases from J; bases unmatched to any gene: 6. CDR3 loop: CASSFSSGIDYEQYF. The CDR3 DNA is TGTGCCAGCAGCTTCTCTAGCGGGATAGACTACGAGCAGTACTTC.

This clone appeared many times. The chain carries TRBV11-2 and TRBJ1-4; 7 nucleotides line up with TRBD1. Germline V gene sequence: CDR1 SGHAT, CDR2 FQNNGV. The trim removed 7 bases at V and 5 bases at J, leaving 7 bases unmatched. There are 14 residues in the CDR3. The CDR3, as DNA: TGTGCCAGCAACAATTGGGACAGCAATGAAAAACTGTTTTTT. Translated, it gives CASNNWDSNEKLFF.

This clone was recorded many times. The chain recombines TRBV28 with TRBJ2-1; maybe TRBD1 (6 bases). Per the germline V gene, CDR1 is MDHEN and CDR2 is SYDVKM. V was pared by 6 bases and J by 3 bases, with 15 bases between. The CDR3 has 15 amino acids. The CDR3 spells CASSRPQGNYNEQFF. The CDR3 nucleotides are TGTGCCAGCAGCCGCCCACAGGGCAACTACAATGAGCAGTTCTTC.

This clone came up many times. The chain is built from TRBV7-9 and TRBJ1-1; D may be TRBD1 (5 bases). V lost 1 base to trimming and J lost 4 bases, with 13 bases between them. Germline values: CDR1 SEHNR, CDR2 FQNEAQ (reference sequence). The CDR3 loop spans 15 amino acids. The CDR3 coding sequence is TGTGCCAGCAGCTTAGAGGGTGGCGGGGGCACTGAAGCTTTCTTT. Its protein is CASSLEGGGGTEAFF.

In this sample, this clone turned up many times. The chain has TRBV28 and TRBJ1-1; D gene uncertain. The CDR3 runs to 13 residues. V was trimmed by 2 bases and J by 4 bases, leaving 8 bases between them. In germline, CDR1 is MDHEN, CDR2 SYDVKM. The CDR3, as DNA: TGTGCCAGCAGTTTAGGGCCGATCACTGAAGCTTTCTTT. It is translated as CASSLGPITEAFF. The full variable domain, its missing parts supplied by reference TRBV28 and TRBJ1-1, is DVKVTQSSRYLVKRTGEKVFLECVQDMDHENMFWYRQDPGLGLRLIYFSYDVKMKEKGDIPEGYSVSREKKERFSLILESASTNQTSMYLCASSLGPITEAFFGQGTRLTVV.

This clone has at least ten counts. The chain employs TRBV4-2 and TRBJ2-3; TRBD2 matches 8 bases. CDR1 is LGHNA, CDR2 YNFKEQ, per germline. Trimming at V came to 0 bases and at J to 8 bases, leaving 7 bases not matched to a gene. The CDR3 extends over 15 amino acids. The CDR3 coding sequence is TGTGCCAGCAGCCAAGAACCGGGACTAGGGGGTACGCAGTATTTT. Translating gives CASSQEPGLGGTQYF.

In this sample, this clone turned up many times. This rearrangement joins TRBV2 to TRBJ1-1; D is undetermined. Germline-derived CDR1 and CDR2 are SNHLY and FYNNEI. CDR3 size: 14 residues. V was pared by 7 bases and J by 0 bases, with 12 bases between. In nucleotides, the CDR3 is TGTGCCAGCAAATGGGCACAAGTGAACACTGAAGCTTTCTTT. Translated, it gives CASKWAQVNTEAFF.

This clone appeared a few times. This chain links TRBV12-3 or TRBV12-4 with TRBJ1-5; no reliable D call. V was pared by 5 bases and J by 7 bases, with 12 bases between. This CDR3 spans 13 amino acids. The CDR3 loop reads CASSLSLGQPQHF. The CDR3 DNA follows: TGTGCCAGCAGTCTATCTTTGGGCCAGCCCCAGCATTTT.

This clone was observed at least ten times. This sequence joins TRBV2 and TRBJ1-2, with D tentatively TRBD1 (5 bases). Germline V lookup: CDR1 SNHLY, CDR2 FYNNEI. The CDR3 totals 13 residues. The V end lost 2 bases, the J end lost 8 bases, and 12 bases lay between the germline ends. For the CDR3, the DNA is TGTGCCAGCAGTGAACGGGGGATTAGGGGCTACACCTTC. It yields the protein CASSERGIRGYTF.

This clone came up a few times. This same CDR3 is encoded by further DNA sequences in the sample. The gene calls are TRBV5-1 and TRBJ2-6, with TRBD1 matching 8 bases. This CDR3 has 17 residues. V gave up 3 bases and J gave up 4 bases; unmatched junction bases: 9. Germline CDR1 SGHRS, CDR2 YFSETQ. The CDR3 bases are TGCGCCAGCAGCTACTGGACAGGGACCTCGGGGGCCAACGTCCTGACTTTC. Its translation: CASSYWTGTSGANVLTF.

This clone was recorded at least ten times. The genes are TRBV4-3 and TRBJ2-3; 9 bases align to TRBD2. Germline V gene data show CDR1 as LGHNA and CDR2 as YSLEER. The CDR3 covers 17 residues. Trimming at V came to 1 base and at J to 0 bases, leaving 5 bases not matched to a gene. The CDR3 here is CASSQVSGRGSTDTQYF. The DNA for the CDR3 is TGCGCCAGCAGCCAAGTTAGCGGGAGAGGAAGCACAGATACGCAGTATTTT.

This clone came up many times. J is TRBJ1-5 and V is TRBV2; 7 bases line up with TRBD1. CDR1 SNHLY and CDR2 FYNNEI come from the germline V gene. The CDR3 sequence is 15 residues long. Germline trimming cut 6 bases from V and 6 bases from J; bases unmatched to any gene: 11. The CDR3 DNA follows: TGTGCCAGCAGAAAAGAGGCTACAGGGGTTCAGCCCCAGCATTTT. This encodes CASRKEATGVQPQHF.

This clone was counted many times. The V call is TRBV10-3, the J call TRBJ2-3; tentative D call: TRBD1 (7 bases). The length of the CDR3 is 14 residues. V dropped 5 bases and J dropped 5 bases, with 14 bases sitting between them. The germline gives CDR1 ENHRY, CDR2 SYGVKD. CDR3 in DNA: TGTGCCATCAGTTCAGGGGGAGGTGTAGATACGCAGTATTTT. This gives the protein CAISSGGGVDTQYF.

This clone occurred many times. V usage is TRBV5-5 and J usage is TRBJ1-2; 8 bases fit TRBD1. The germline V gene encodes CDR1 SGHKS and CDR2 YYEKEE (reference sequence). The V gene end was trimmed by 4 bases and the J gene end by 4 bases; junction bases not matched to a gene: 15. The CDR3 has 17 residues. CDR3 bases: TGTGCCAGCAGCCTTTGGGAGCAGGGGGCTTCTGCCTATGGCTACACCTTC. Its translation: CASSLWEQGASAYGYTF.

Many counts were recorded for this clone. The gene calls are TRBV4-3 and TRBJ2-7; TRBD1 matches at 9 bases. The CDR3 spans 15 residues. J lost 7 bases, V lost 6 bases, and 13 bases had no gene match. Germline V CDR1 and CDR2: LGHNA, YSLEER. CDR3 bases: TGCGCCAGCAGTCAGCGCGGGACAGGGCTCGAGGAGCAGTACTTC. It encodes CASSQRGTGLEEQYF.

CDR3 nucleotide sequence: TGTGCCAGTAGTATTGGGGGCTGGACTGAAGCTTTCTTT. This translates into CASSIGGWTEAFF. V gene TRBV19 combines with J gene TRBJ1-1; D is perhaps TRBD1 (6 bases). Trimming took off 3 bases at V and 5 bases at J, with 10 bases between the two ends. The CDR3 spans 13 residues. Germline V gene data show CDR1 as LNHDA and CDR2 as SQIVND (reference sequence).

This clone was counted ten times or more. The V and J genes are TRBV29-1 and TRBJ2-1, with D maybe TRBD1 (6 bases). With 5 bases removed from V and 3 bases from J, the gap between germline ends came to 11 bases. The CDR3 contains 13 residues. CDR1 and CDR2 from the germline V gene are SQVTM and ANQGSEA. In DNA, the CDR3 is TGCAGCGTTACAGGGATATACTACAATGAGCAGTTCTTC. Protein: CSVTGIYYNEQFF.

This clone has at least ten counts. The germline gene is not matched at one end of the junction; a read error may be the cause. This chain connects TRBV4-1 to TRBJ1-4, with 7 bases identical to TRBD1. This CDR3 contains 17 residues. Germline V gene sequence: CDR1 MGHRA, CDR2 YSYEKL. CDR3 DNA: TGCACCAGCAGCCAGACGCCTCTGACAGGGAAAAATGAAAAACTGTTTTTT. This gives the protein CTSSQTPLTGKNEKLFF.

This clone was counted ten times or more. The rearrangement uses TRBV7-2 and TRBJ2-1; no clear D gene. V gave up 5 bases and J gave up 0 bases, with 17 bases separating them. This CDR3 is built from 17 residues. Germline-derived CDR1 and CDR2 are SGHTA and FQGNSA. CDR3: CASSPRSRRGSYNEQFF. CDR3 DNA: TGTGCCAGCAGCCCCCGATCAAGGCGCGGCTCCTACAATGAGCAGTTCTTC.

This clone appeared a few times. The chain combines TRBV30 with TRBJ2-4; TRBD2 might be the D (6 bases). This CDR3 is 18 amino acids long. The V end was cut by 3 bases, the J end by 0 bases, with 21 bases between. The V gene's germline CDR1 is GTSNPN and CDR2 SVGIG (reference sequence). The CDR3 spells CAWRGGRVVAGAKNIQYF. CDR3 sequence (DNA): TGTGCCTGGAGGGGGGGAAGGGTGGTAGCCGGAGCCAAAAACATTCAGTACTTC.

This clone was seen only a few times. A read error may produce the germline difference seen at one junction end. This chain joins TRBV29-1 and TRBJ1-2; D is undetermined. The CDR3 spans 11 residues. Germline V gene data show CDR1 as SQVTM and CDR2 as ANQGSEA. This CDR3 reads CSVTSNYRYTF. The CDR3 coding sequence is TGCAGCGTTACCTCTAACTATCGCTACACCTTC.

This clone was detected many times. This rearrangement joins TRBV28 to TRBJ1-2; D unresolved. From germline, CDR1 is MDHEN and CDR2 SYDVKM. V was pared by 6 bases and J by 5 bases, with 19 bases between. This CDR3 is 15 amino acids long. CDR3 region: CASSPLAVPIYGYTF. CDR3 bases: TGTGCCAGCAGCCCCCTGGCGGTACCCATTTATGGCTACACCTTC.